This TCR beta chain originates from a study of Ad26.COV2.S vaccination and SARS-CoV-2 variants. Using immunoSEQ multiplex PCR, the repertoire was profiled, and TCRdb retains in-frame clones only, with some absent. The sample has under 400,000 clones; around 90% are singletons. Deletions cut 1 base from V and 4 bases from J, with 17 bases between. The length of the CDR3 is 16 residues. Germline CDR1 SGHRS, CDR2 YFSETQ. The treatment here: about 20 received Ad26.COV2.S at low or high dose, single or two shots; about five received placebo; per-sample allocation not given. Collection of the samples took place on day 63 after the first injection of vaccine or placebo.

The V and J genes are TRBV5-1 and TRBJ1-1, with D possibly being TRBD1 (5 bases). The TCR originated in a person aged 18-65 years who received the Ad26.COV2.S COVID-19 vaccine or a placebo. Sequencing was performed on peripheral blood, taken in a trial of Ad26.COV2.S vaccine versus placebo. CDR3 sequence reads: CASSLQGSVSGTEAFF. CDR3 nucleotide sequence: TGCGCCAGCAGCTTGCAGGGCAGCGTCAGCGGCACTGAAGCTTTCTTT.